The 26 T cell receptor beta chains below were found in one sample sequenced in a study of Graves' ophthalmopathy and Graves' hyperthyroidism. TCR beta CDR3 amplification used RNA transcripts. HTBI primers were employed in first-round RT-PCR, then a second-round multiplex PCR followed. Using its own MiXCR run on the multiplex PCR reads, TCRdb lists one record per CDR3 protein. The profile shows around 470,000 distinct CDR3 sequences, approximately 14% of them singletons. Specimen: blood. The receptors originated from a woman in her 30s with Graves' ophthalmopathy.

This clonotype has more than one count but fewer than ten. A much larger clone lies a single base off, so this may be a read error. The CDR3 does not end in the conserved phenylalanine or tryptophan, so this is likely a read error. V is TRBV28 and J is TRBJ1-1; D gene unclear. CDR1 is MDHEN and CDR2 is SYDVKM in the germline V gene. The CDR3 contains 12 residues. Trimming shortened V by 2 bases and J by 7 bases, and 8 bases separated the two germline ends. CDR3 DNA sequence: TGTGCCAGCAGTTTACGGGGATTTGAAGCTTTCGTT. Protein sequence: CASSLRGFEAFV.

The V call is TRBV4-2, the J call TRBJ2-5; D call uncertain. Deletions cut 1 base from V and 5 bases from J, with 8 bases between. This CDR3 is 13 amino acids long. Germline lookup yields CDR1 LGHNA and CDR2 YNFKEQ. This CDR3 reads CASSQGQVETQYF. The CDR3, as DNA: TGTGCCAGCAGCCAAGGGCAGGTCGAGACCCAGTACTTC.

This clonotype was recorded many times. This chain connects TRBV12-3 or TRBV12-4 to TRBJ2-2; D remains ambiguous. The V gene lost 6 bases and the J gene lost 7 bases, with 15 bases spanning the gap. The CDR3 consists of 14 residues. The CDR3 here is CASSNPLPSGELFF. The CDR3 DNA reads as TGTGCCAGCAGCAACCCTCTTCCTAGCGGGGAGCTGTTTTTT.

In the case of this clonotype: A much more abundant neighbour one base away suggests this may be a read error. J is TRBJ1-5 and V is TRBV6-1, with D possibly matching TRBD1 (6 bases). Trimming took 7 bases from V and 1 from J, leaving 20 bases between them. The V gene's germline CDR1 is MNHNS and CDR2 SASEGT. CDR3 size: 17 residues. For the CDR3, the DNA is TGTGCCAGCACACGGGGACGGGGGGCCGGGAGCAATCAGCCCCAGCATTTT. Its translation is CASTRGRGAGSNQPQHF.

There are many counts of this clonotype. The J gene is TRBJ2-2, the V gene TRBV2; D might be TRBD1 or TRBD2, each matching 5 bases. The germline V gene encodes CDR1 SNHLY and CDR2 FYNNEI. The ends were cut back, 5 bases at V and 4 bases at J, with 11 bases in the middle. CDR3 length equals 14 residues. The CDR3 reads CASSRGEGTGELFF. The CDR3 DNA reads TGTGCCAGCAGTCGGGGCGAAGGCACCGGGGAGCTGTTTTTT.

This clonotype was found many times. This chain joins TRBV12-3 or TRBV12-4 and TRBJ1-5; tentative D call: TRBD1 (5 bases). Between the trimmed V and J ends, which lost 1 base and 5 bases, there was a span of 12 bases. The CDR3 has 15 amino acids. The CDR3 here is CASSLGGGGDQPQHF. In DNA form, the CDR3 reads TGTGCCAGCAGTTTAGGGGGTGGGGGGGATCAGCCCCAGCATTTT.

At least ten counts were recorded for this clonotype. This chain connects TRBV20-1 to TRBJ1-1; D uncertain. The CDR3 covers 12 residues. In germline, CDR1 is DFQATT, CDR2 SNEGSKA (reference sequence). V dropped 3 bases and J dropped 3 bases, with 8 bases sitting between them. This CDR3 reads CSARLTDTEAFF. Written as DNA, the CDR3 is TGCAGTGCTAGGCTGACGGACACTGAAGCTTTCTTT.

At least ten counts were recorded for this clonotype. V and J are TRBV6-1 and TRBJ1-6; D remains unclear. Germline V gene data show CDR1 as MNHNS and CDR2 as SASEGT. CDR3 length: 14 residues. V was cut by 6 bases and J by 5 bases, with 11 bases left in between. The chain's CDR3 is CASRGGPNNSPLHF. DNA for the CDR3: TGTGCCAGCAGAGGCGGACCAAATAATTCACCCCTCCACTTT.

This CDR3 reads CATSDSLITGELFF. Here the CDR3 DNA reads TGTGCCACCAGCGACAGCCTAATCACCGGGGAGCTGTTTTTT. The rearrangement joins TRBV24-1 to TRBJ2-2; TRBD1 might be the D (5 bases). This CDR3 has 14 amino acids. V dropped 7 bases and J dropped 4 bases, with 12 bases sitting between them. Germline V gene sequence: CDR1 KGHDR, CDR2 SFDVKD.

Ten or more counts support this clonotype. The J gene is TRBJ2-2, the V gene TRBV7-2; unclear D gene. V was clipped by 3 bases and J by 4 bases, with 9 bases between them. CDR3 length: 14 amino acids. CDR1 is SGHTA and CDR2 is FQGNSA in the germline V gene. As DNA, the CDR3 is TGTGCCAGCAGCTTTAGCCTTTCCACCGGGGAGCTGTTTTTT. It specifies CASSFSLSTGELFF. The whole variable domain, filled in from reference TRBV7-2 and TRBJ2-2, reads GAGVSQSPSNKVTEKGKDVELRCDPISGHTALYWYRQSLGQGLEFLIYFQGNSAPDKSGLPSDRFSAERTGGSVSTLTIQRTQQEDSAVYLCASSFSLSTGELFFGEGSRLTVL.

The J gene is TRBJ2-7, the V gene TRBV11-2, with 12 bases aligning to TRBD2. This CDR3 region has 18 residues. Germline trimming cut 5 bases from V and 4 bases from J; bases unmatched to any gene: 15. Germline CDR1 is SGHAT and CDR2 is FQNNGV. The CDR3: CASSRISSGGAAGYEQYF. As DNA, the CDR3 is TGTGCCAGCAGCCGAATATCTAGCGGGGGGGCGGCGGGGTACGAGCAGTACTTC.

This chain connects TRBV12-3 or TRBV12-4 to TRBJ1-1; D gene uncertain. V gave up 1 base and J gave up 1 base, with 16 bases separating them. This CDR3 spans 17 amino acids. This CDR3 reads CASSLVLGGLWNTEAFF. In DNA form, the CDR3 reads TGTGCCAGCAGTTTAGTCCTGGGTGGGCTGTGGAACACTGAAGCTTTCTTT.

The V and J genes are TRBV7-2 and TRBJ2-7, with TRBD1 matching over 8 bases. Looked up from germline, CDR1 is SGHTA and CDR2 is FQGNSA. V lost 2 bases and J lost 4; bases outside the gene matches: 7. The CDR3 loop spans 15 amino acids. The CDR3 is CASSLQTGERYEQYF. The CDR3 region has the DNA TGTGCCAGCAGCTTACAGACAGGGGAGAGGTACGAGCAGTACTTC. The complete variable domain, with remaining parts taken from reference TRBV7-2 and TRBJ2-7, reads GAGVSQSPSNKVTEKGKDVELRCDPISGHTALYWYRQSLGQGLEFLIYFQGNSAPDKSGLPSDRFSAERTGGSVSTLTIQRTQQEDSAVYLCASSLQTGERYEQYFGPGTRLTVT.

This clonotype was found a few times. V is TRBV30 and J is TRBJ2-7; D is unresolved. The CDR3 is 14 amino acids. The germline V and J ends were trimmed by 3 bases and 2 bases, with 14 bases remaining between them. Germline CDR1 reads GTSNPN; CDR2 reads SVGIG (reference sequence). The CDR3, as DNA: TGTGCCTGGAGGGCCTCCGGGTTCCCCTACGAGCAGTACTTC. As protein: CAWRASGFPYEQYF.

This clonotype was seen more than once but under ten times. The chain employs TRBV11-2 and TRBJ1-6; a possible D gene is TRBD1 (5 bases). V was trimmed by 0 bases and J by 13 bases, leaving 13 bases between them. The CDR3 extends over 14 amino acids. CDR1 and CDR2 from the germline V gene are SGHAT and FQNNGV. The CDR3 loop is CASSLDLVRAPLHF. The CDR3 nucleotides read TGTGCCAGCAGCTTAGATCTTGTCAGGGCCCCCCTCCACTTT.

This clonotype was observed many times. CDR3 DNA sequence: TGTGCCAGCAGTTTCGAAACCGCCGGGGAGACCCAGTACTTC. Translating gives CASSFETAGETQYF. The chain recombines TRBV12-3 or TRBV12-4 with TRBJ2-5; no reliable D call. The CDR3 extends over 14 amino acids. Trimming cost V 3 bases and J 5 bases, with 13 bases left between them.

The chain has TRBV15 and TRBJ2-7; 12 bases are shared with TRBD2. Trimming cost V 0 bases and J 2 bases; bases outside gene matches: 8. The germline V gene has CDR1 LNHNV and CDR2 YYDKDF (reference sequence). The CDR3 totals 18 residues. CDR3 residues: CATSRDLGLAGLTYEQYF. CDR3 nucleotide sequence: TGTGCCACCAGCAGAGACCTCGGACTAGCGGGGCTTACCTACGAGCAGTACTTC.

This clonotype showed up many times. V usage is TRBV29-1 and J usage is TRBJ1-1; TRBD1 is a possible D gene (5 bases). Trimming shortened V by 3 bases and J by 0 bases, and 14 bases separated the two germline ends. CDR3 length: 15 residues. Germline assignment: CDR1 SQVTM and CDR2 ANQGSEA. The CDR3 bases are TGCAGCGTTGAGGGATGGGGACCTATGAACACTGAAGCTTTCTTT. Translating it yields CSVEGWGPMNTEAFF.

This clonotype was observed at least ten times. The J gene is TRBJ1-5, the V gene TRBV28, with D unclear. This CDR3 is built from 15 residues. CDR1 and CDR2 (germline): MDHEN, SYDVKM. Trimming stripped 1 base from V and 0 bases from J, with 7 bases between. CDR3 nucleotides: TGTGCCAGCAGTTTATATAAGCGTAGCAATCAGCCCCAGCATTTT. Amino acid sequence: CASSLYKRSNQPQHF.

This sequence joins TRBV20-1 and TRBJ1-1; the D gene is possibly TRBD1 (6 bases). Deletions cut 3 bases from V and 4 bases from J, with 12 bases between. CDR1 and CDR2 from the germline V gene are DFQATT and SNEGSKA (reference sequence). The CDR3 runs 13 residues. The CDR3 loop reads CSASGGGGTEAFF. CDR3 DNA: TGCAGTGCTAGTGGCGGGGGCGGCACTGAAGCTTTCTTT.

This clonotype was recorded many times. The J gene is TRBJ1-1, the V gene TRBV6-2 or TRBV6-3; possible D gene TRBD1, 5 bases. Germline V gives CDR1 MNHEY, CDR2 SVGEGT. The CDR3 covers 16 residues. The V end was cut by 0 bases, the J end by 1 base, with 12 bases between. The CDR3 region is CASSYSSGTKNTEAFF. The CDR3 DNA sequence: TGTGCCAGCAGTTACTCATCCGGGACGAAGAACACTGAAGCTTTCTTT.

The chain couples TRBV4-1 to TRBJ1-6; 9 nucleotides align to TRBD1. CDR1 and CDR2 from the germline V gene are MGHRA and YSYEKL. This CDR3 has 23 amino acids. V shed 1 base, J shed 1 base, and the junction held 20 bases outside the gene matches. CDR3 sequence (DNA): TGCGCCAGCAGCCAAGGGGAGGGGACAGGGACCAAGATGGGAAGGTCCTATAATTCACCCCTCCACTTT. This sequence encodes CASSQGEGTGTKMGRSYNSPLHF.

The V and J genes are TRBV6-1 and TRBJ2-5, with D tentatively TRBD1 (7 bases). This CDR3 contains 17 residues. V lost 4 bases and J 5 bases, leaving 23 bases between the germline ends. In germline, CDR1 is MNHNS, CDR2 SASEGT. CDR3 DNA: TGTGCCAGCAGTGCTAGGGGGGAGACAGGGTTTGTGGAGACCCAGTACTTC. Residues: CASSARGETGFVETQYF.

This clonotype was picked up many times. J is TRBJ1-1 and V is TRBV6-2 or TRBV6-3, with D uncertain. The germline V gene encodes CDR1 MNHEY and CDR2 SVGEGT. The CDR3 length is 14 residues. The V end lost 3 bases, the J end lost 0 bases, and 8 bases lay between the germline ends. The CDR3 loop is CASSYPQMNTEAFF. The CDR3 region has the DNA TGTGCCAGCAGTTATCCACAGATGAACACTGAAGCTTTCTTT.

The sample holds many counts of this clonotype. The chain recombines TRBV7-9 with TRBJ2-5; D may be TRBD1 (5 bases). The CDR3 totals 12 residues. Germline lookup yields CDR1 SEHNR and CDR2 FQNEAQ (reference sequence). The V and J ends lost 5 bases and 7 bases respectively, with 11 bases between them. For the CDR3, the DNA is TGTGCCAGCAGCGTACAGGCGTGGACCCAGTACTTC. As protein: CASSVQAWTQYF.

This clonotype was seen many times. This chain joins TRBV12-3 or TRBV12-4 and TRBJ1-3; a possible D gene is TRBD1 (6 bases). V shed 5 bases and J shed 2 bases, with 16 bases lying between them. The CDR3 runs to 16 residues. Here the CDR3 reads CASSLRSGDTGNTIYF. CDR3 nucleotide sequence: TGTGCCAGCAGTCTTAGGTCAGGGGACACTGGAAACACCATATATTTT.